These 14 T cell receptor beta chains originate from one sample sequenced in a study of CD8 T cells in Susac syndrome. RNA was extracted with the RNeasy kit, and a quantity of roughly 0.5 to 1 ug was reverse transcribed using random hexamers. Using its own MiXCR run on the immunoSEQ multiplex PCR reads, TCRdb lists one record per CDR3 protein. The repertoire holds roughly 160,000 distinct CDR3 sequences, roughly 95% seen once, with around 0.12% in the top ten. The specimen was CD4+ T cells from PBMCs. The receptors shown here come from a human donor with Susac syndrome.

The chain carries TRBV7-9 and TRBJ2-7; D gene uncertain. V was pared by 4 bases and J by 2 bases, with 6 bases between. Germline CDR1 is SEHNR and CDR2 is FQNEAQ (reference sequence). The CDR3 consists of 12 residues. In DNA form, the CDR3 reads TGTGCCAGCAGCTCGTTAACCTACGAGCAGTACGTC. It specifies CASSSLTYEQYV.

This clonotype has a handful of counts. The CDR3 DNA follows: TGTGCCAGCAGCCTAAAGACTAGCGGGGGGCCTACAAGTGAGCAGTTCTTC. Amino acid sequence: CASSLKTSGGPTSEQFF. The chain recombines TRBV5-4 with TRBJ2-1, with TRBD2 matching over 13 bases. The CDR3 loop spans 17 amino acids. Per germline, CDR1 SGHNT and CDR2 YYREEE (reference sequence). V shed 4 bases, J shed 9 bases, and the junction held 13 bases outside the gene matches.

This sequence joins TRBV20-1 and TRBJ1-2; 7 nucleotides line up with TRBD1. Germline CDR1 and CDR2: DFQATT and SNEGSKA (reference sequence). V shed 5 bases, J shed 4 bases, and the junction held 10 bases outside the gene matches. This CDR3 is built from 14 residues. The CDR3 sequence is CSAPAVGQIYGYTF. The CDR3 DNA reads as TGCAGTGCTCCGGCCGTGGGACAGATCTATGGCTACACCTTC.

DNA for the CDR3: TGTGCCAGCAGCCCCGGAAGGGGCTACACCTTC. Encoded protein: CASSPGRGYTF. The rearrangement uses TRBV14 and TRBJ1-2, with D hard to call. The CDR3 runs 11 residues. Trimming pared 4 bases from V and 8 bases from J, leaving 8 bases between. Germline V lookup: CDR1 SGHDN, CDR2 FVKESK.

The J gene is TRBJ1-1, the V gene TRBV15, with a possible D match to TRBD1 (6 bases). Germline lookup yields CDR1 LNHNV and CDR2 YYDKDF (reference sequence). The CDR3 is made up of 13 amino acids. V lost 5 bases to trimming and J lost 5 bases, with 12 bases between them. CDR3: CATSYTGFTEAFF. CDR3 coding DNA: TGTGCCACCAGCTACACAGGGTTTACTGAAGCTTTCTTT.

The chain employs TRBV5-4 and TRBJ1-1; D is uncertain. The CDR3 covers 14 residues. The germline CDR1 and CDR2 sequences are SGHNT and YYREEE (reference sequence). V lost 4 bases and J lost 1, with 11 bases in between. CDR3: CASSLPTGNTEAFF. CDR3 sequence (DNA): TGTGCCAGCAGCCTACCTACGGGGAACACTGAAGCTTTCTTT.

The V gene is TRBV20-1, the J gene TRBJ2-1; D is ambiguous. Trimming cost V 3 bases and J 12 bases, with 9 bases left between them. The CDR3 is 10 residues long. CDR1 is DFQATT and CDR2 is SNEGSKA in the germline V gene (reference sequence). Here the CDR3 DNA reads TGCAGTGCTAGGGAAACATGGCAGTTCTTC. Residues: CSARETWQFF.

The CDR3 spells CASSSDRGPNTEAFF. The CDR3, as DNA: TGTGCCAGCTCATCGGACAGGGGCCCGAACACTGAAGCTTTCTTT. This chain connects TRBV18 to TRBJ1-1, with TRBD1 identical over 9 bases. Trimming removed 5 bases from V and 1 base from J; junction bases left unmatched: 5. Germline CDR1 and CDR2: KGHSH and LQKENI. This CDR3 has 15 residues.

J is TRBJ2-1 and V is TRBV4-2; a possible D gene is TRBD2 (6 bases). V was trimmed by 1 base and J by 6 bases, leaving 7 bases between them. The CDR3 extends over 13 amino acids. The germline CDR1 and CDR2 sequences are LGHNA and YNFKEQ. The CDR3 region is CASSQVEGNEQFF. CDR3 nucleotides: TGTGCCAGCAGCCAAGTGGAGGGCAATGAGCAGTTCTTC.

The DNA for the CDR3 is TGTGCCGAAGACAGGTGGAATTCACCCCTCCACTTT. This translates into CAEDRWNSPLHF. This rearrangement joins TRBV30 to TRBJ1-6; TRBD1 is a possible D gene (6 bases). CDR1 is GTSNPN, CDR2 SVGIG, per germline (reference sequence). The V and J ends lost 8 bases and 7 bases respectively, with 12 bases between them. The CDR3 contains 12 residues.

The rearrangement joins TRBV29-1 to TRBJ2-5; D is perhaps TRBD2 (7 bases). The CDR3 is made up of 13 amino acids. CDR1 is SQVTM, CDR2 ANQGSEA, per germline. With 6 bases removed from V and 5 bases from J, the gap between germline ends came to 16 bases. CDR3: CSVQQGLRETQYF. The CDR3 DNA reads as TGCAGCGTCCAACAGGGACTACGGGAGACCCAGTACTTC.

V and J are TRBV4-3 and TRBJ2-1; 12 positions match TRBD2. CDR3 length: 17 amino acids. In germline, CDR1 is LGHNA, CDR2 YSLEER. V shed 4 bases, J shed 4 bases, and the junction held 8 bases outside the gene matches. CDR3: CASSPRLAGDRYNEQFF. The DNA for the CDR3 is TGCGCCAGCAGCCCTCGACTAGCGGGAGATAGGTACAATGAGCAGTTCTTC.

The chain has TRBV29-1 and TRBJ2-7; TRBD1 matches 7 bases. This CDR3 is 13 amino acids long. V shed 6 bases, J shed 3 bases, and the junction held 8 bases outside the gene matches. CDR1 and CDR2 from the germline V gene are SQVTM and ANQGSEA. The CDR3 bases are TGCAGCGTAAGAGGGACAGATAACTACGAGCAGTACTTC. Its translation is CSVRGTDNYEQYF.

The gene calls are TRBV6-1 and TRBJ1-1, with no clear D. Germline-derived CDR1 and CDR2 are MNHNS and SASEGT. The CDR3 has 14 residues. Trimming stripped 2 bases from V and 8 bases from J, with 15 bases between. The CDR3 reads CASSEFFGFLEAFF. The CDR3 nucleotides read TGTGCCAGCAGTGAATTCTTCGGGTTCTTGGAAGCTTTCTTT.